This T cell receptor beta chain was sequenced for a study of T cell changes during pregnancy in multiple sclerosis. This CDR3 is 14 amino acids long. Trimming removed 6 bases from V and 5 bases from J; junction bases left unmatched: 9. CDR1 and CDR2 (germline): MDHEN, SYDVKM. Clones were read by immunoSEQ multiplex PCR, and TCRdb kept only the in-frame ones, dropping some. The sample has about 40,000 clones; roughly 90% are singletons. The gene calls are TRBV28 and TRBJ1-2, with TRBD1 matching 7 bases. Sample: CD8+ T cells from peripheral blood mononuclear cells, taken in the first trimester of pregnancy. This sequence originates from a female donor with multiple sclerosis, enrolled in a pregnancy study. The CDR3 loop is CASRPGTALYGYTF. In DNA, the CDR3 is TGTGCCAGCAGACCCGGGACAGCCCTTTATGGCTACACCTTC.